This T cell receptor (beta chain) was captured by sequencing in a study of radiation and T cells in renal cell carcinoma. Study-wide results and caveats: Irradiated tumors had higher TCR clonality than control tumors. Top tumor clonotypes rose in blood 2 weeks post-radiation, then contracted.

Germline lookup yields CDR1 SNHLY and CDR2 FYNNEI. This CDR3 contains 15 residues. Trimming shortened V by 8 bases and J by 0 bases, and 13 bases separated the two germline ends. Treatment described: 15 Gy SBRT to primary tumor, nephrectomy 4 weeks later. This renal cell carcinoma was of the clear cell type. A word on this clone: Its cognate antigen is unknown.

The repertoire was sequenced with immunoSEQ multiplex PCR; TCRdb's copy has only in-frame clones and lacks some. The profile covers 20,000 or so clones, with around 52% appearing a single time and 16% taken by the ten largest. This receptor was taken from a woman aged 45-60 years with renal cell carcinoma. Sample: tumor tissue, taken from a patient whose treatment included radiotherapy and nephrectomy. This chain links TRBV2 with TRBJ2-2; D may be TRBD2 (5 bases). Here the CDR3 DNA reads TGTGCCAGCTCCCCGCGGGCAGCGAACACCGGGGAGCTGTTTTTT. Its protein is CASSPRAANTGELFF.